These 6 T cell receptor beta chains share one sample of origin, sequenced in a study of cytomegalovirus exposure and HLA in healthy donors. Primers for the PCR totalled 60 Vbeta and 13 Jbeta. Assay: immunoSEQ multiplex PCR; the TCRdb copy retains only in-frame clones and omits some. The table has some 110,000 clones, around 80% seen once. Sequenced material: PBMCs. These receptors all come from a woman aged 45-59 years in good health and CMV-seropositive.

This chain connects TRBV19 to TRBJ2-7; 7 bases agree with TRBD2. The trim removed 6 bases at V and 8 bases at J, leaving 10 bases unmatched. The CDR3 loop spans 13 amino acids. The germline CDR1 and CDR2 sequences are LNHDA and SQIVND (reference sequence). CDR3 in amino acids: CASSLLAGGQQYF. The CDR3, as DNA: TGTGCCAGTAGCCTCTTAGCGGGCGGGCAGCAGTACTTC.

The chain employs TRBV30 and TRBJ1-1; 9 bases match TRBD1. This CDR3 has 18 amino acids. The junction had 14 bases not matched to a gene; V was cut back by 2 bases and J by 1 base. CDR1 GTSNPN and CDR2 SVGIG come from the germline V gene (reference sequence). Here the CDR3 reads CAWSKGQGRILGNTEAFF. For the CDR3, the DNA is TGTGCCTGGAGTAAGGGACAGGGCAGGATATTAGGGAACACTGAAGCTTTCTTT.

The V gene is TRBV27, the J gene TRBJ2-5; 7 nucleotides align to TRBD1. With V trimmed by 10 bases and J by 0 bases, 5 bases remained unmatched. The V gene's germline CDR1 is MNHEY and CDR2 SMNVEV (reference sequence). The CDR3 runs to 13 residues. CDR3 in amino acids: CAKHGTDQETQYF. DNA for the CDR3: TGTGCCAAGCACGGGACAGACCAAGAGACCCAGTACTTC.

This sequence joins TRBV11-2 and TRBJ2-7, with 9 bases identical to TRBD2. The CDR3 runs to 15 residues. Germline lookup yields CDR1 SGHAT and CDR2 FQNNGV. V shed 5 bases and J 2 bases; nucleotides not matched to a gene: 7. This CDR3 reads CASSKTIAGAYEQYF. The CDR3 nucleotides are TGTGCCAGCAGCAAAACCATAGCGGGGGCCTACGAGCAGTACTTC. Combining the CDR3 with reference TRBV11-2 and TRBJ2-7 gives the whole variable domain EAGVAQSPRYKIIEKRQSVAFWCNPISGHATLYWYQQILGQGPKLLIQFQNNGVVDDSQLPKDRFSAERLKGVDSTLKIQPAKLEDSAVYLCASSKTIAGAYEQYFGPGTRLTVT.

This clone was detected a few times. CDR3 sequence: CTSTRDRGRVYGYTF. DNA for the CDR3: TGCACCAGCACCCGGGACAGGGGGCGGGTCTATGGCTACACCTTC. The V and J genes are TRBV1 and TRBJ1-2; the table's D call, TRBD1, has no DNA check behind it. TRBV1 is classified as a pseudogene. The CDR3 has 15 residues.

This rearrangement joins TRBV7-3 to TRBJ2-3; 7 bases are shared with TRBD1. Trimming removed 8 bases from V and 2 bases from J; junction bases left unmatched: 4. The CDR3 length is 13 residues. Per germline, CDR1 SGHTA and CDR2 FQGTGA. Written as DNA, the CDR3 is TGTGCCAGCCGACAGGGAATCACAGATACGCAGTATTTT. Translated, it gives CASRQGITDTQYF.